The following is a T cell receptor beta chain sequence with its context. The sample is drawn from a study of blood T cell repertoires in COVID-19. Study summary: Some COVID-19 samples were acute and others convalescent; all came from the United States, Italy and Spain.

The V end was cut by 4 bases, the J end by 3 bases, with 10 bases between. This CDR3 has 13 residues. The germline V gene has CDR1 SQVTM and CDR2 ANQGSEA. In the original analysis: For nucleated cells, counts were estimated from reference gene primer amplification. Produced via immunoSEQ multiplex PCR; TCRdb's table is partial and in-frame only. V and J calls and clone size are those listed in that table; D and trimming were worked out from the DNA. The repertoire holds approximately 30,000 clones, about 87% seen once, with roughly 44% in the top ten. The sample comprised peripheral blood. This TCR derives from a human donor in a cohort sampled during active COVID-19. This chain joins TRBV29-1 and TRBJ1-5, with a weak D call TRBD1 (5 bases). CDR3 sequence (DNA): TGCAGCGTTGTAGCAGGGTTCAATCAGCCCCAGCATTTT. The encoded protein is CSVVAGFNQPQHF.